This T cell receptor (beta chain) was recovered during a study of low-dose radiotherapy and immunotherapy resistance in tumors. Time point reported: after trial treatment. Indicated treatment: LDRT plus nivolumab, ipilimumab, low-dose cyclophosphamide and aspirin (RACIN trial). Donors received nivolumab, ipilimumab, aspirin, low-dose cyclophosphamide and low-dose radiotherapy. The authors amplified TCRs for about 20 PCR cycles with a constant-region primer and a V-primer adapter. Each CDR3 protein is one row after TCRdb ran MiXCR on the reads. Among some 53,000 distinct CDR3 sequences, approximately 33% were seen once, and the ten largest hold around 8%. This CDR3 spans 19 amino acids. V shed 7 bases, J shed 3 bases, and the junction held 21 bases outside the gene matches.

The chain has TRBV12-3 or TRBV12-4 and TRBJ2-7; the match to TRBD1 covers 10 bases. Sample: PBMCs, taken after low-dose radiotherapy plus immunotherapy. The clonotype was recovered from a male donor with rectosigmoid adenocarcinoma. The CDR3: CASTLMARFGTGAGYEQYF. CDR3 nucleotides: TGTGCCAGCACCCTAATGGCCCGTTTCGGGACAGGGGCTGGCTACGAGCAGTACTTC.